This is a list of T cell receptor beta chains from one sample in a study of blood T cell repertoires in COVID-19. Method: immunoSEQ multiplex PCR; TCRdb's copy keeps in-frame clones and lacks some. This sample has about 50,000 clones; 85% to 90% occur once, and the top ten carry about 29%. Material for sequencing was peripheral blood. The receptors originated from a human donor in a cohort sampled during active COVID-19. The CDR3 runs from the conserved cysteine through the conserved F or W. The D gene is left open where the match is weak. Rows give clone size only sometimes, using once, few, many, or a class for an expanded clone.

cdr3_nt cdr3_aa clone_size v_call d_call j_call
TGTGCCAGCATTGGCCCCGAAAGGGGCGGGGAGCTGTTTTTT CASIGPERGGELFF once TRBV11-3 NA TRBJ2-2
TGTGCCAGCAGCTCCCGGACAGGGAACACCGGGGAGCTGTTTTTT CASSSRTGNTGELFF NA TRBV9 TRBD1 TRBJ2-2
TGTGCCAGTAGTATTAGTTCCCCCCAAGAGACCCAGTACTTC CASSISSPQETQYF NA TRBV19 NA TRBJ2-5
TGTGCCAGCAGCGTAGTCGGTAGCGGGAGTAACACCGGGGAGCTGTTTTTT CASSVVGSGSNTGELFF few TRBV9 TRBD2 TRBJ2-2
TGTGCCAGCAGCTTAATCGGGGCAGATACGCAGTATTTT CASSLIGADTQYF NA TRBV7-3 NA TRBJ2-3
TGTGCCATCAGACCGGACAGAACTAACTATGGCTACACCTTC CAIRPDRTNYGYTF few TRBV10-3 NA TRBJ1-2
TGTGCCAGCTCACCCCGTAGCGGGGCCCAAGAGACCCAGTACTTC CASSPRSGAQETQYF NA TRBV18 TRBD2 TRBJ2-5
TGTGCCTGGAGTGTGGGGGGGGCCCATAGCAATCAGCCCCAGCATTTT CAWSVGGAHSNQPQHF NA TRBV30 NA TRBJ1-5
TGCAGCGTCGGGGGGGGTAGGGACAGGGTCTCCAATGAGCAGTTCTTC CSVGGGRDRVSNEQFF NA TRBV29-1 NA TRBJ2-1
TGTGCCAGTAGTATTAGTAGCGGGAGTAAGACAGATACGCAGTATTTT CASSISSGSKTDTQYF NA TRBV19 TRBD2 TRBJ2-3
TGCGCCAGCAGTCCCCGAGGCAGGGGGAAAACTGAAGCTTTCTTT CASSPRGRGKTEAFF NA TRBV10-1 TRBD1 TRBJ1-1
TGTGCCAGTAGTATTCGGGGGGGCTATGAGCAGTTCTTC CASSIRGGYEQFF NA TRBV19 TRBD2 TRBJ2-1
TGTGCCAGCAGCCAAGAGCGAGCGCCCGAAGTTAACACCGGGGAGCTGTTTTTT CASSQERAPEVNTGELFF NA TRBV3-1/TRBV3-2 NA TRBJ2-2
TGTGCCAGCAGGCCCGAGCGGGAGTCGGGGGAGCTGTTTTTT CASRPERESGELFF few TRBV6-6 TRBD2 TRBJ2-2
TGTGCCAGTAGTCCCTATACAGCGGGGACATACGAGCAGTACTTC CASSPYTAGTYEQYF NA TRBV19 NA TRBJ2-7
TGTGCCAGCAGCTTAGGACAGGTTGACTATGGCTACACCTTC CASSLGQVDYGYTF few TRBV7-9 NA TRBJ1-2
TGTGCCAGCAGTCAAAGCGGGGGGGCTGGGTTGAATGAGCAGTTCTTC CASSQSGGAGLNEQFF NA TRBV11-2 TRBD2 TRBJ2-1
TGCGCCAGCGCCCCCGCGCAGGGCGCAAATGAAAAACTGTTTTTT CASAPAQGANEKLFF NA TRBV5-1 NA TRBJ1-4
TGTGCCAGCTCACCAAGGACAGAGAATCAGCCCCAGCATTTT CASSPRTENQPQHF NA TRBV18 NA TRBJ1-5
TGTGCCAGCAGCCCGCCGAGGAGGAGCAATGAGCAGTTCTTC CASSPPRRSNEQFF NA TRBV7-2 NA TRBJ2-1
TGTGCCAGCAGCCCCCACAGGGGATCAGGAGATACGCAGTATTTT CASSPHRGSGDTQYF NA TRBV7-3 TRBD1 TRBJ2-3
TGTGCCAGCAGCCTACGACAGAACACTGAAGCTTTCTTT CASSLRQNTEAFF NA TRBV7-6 NA TRBJ1-1
TGTGCCAGCAGCTTAGGCCCGGGGATCTCCTACGAGCAGTACTTC CASSLGPGISYEQYF once TRBV11-3 NA TRBJ2-7
TGTGCCAGCTCCCTCGGACAGGGGGTCGAGACCGGGGAGCTGTTTTTT CASSLGQGVETGELFF NA TRBV18 TRBD1 TRBJ2-2
TGCGCCAGCACCCGGGAGTGGGATGGCTACACCTTC CASTREWDGYTF NA TRBV10-1 NA TRBJ1-2
TGTGCCTGGTCGCGCCGTCTGAACACTGAAGCTTTCTTT CAWSRRLNTEAFF NA TRBV30 NA TRBJ1-1
TGTGCCTGGGTGCGCCCCGGAGTAGCGGGAGCCACAGATACGCAGTATTTT CAWVRPGVAGATDTQYF NA TRBV30 TRBD2 TRBJ2-3